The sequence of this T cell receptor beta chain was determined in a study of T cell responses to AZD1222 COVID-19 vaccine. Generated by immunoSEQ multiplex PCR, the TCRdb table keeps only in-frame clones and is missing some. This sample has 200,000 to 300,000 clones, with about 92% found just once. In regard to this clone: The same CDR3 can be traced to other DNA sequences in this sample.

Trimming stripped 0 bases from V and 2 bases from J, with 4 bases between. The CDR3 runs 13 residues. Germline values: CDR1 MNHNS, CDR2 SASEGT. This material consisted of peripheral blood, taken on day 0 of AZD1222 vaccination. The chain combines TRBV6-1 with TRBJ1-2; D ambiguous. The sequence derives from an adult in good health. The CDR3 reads CASSEAGNYGYTF. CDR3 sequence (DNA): TGTGCCAGCAGTGAAGCAGGGAACTATGGCTACACCTTC.